The 14 T cell receptor beta chains listed next were all sequenced from one sample in a study of T cells in localized non-small cell lung cancer. Libraries were prepared by immunoSEQ multiplex PCR; TCRdb keeps only in-frame clonotypes and omits some of them. The sample has about 11,000 clones; 65% to 90% are singletons. The specimen was peripheral blood mononuclear cells, collected before any cancer treatment. These receptors came from a female donor of 60 years or more with stage II lung adenocarcinoma.

Remarks on this clone: The sample contains more than one DNA sequence encoding this CDR3. The chain is built from TRBV28 and TRBJ1-5, with 8 bases that match TRBD1. The CDR3 contains 13 residues. The trim removed 9 bases at V and 6 bases at J, leaving 7 bases unmatched. Germline V gives CDR1 MDHEN, CDR2 SYDVKM. In DNA form, the CDR3 reads TGTGCCAGTAGCCTAGGACAGGGTCAGCCCCAGCATTTT. It translates to CASSLGQGQPQHF. Full variable domain (rest looked up from reference TRBV28 and TRBJ1-5): DVKVTQSSRYLVKRTGEKVFLECVQDMDHENMFWYRQDPGLGLRLIYFSYDVKMKEKGDIPEGYSVSREKKERFSLILESASTNQTSMYLCASSLGQGQPQHFGDGTRLSIL.

The chain carries TRBV4-1 and TRBJ2-2; D unclear. The V gene lost 1 base and the J gene lost 6 bases, with 9 bases spanning the gap. The CDR3 extends over 14 amino acids. The germline V gene encodes CDR1 MGHRA and CDR2 YSYEKL. The CDR3 DNA reads as TGCGCCAGCAGCCAAGCGTTGACGGCCGGGGAGCTGTTTTTT. Encoded protein: CASSQALTAGELFF.

There are a few counts of this clone. The rearrangement uses TRBV5-1 and TRBJ2-5, with D unclear. Looked up from germline, CDR1 is SGHRS and CDR2 is YFSETQ. The V and J ends lost 4 bases and 1 base respectively, with 17 bases between them. CDR3 length: 16 residues. The CDR3 nucleotides read TGCGCCAGCAGCACCGCCTCCGGACGGTCCCAAGAGACCCAGTACTTC. Translating it yields CASSTASGRSQETQYF. The full variable domain, in which reference TRBV5-1 and TRBJ2-5 provide the parts outside the CDR3, is KAGVTQTPRYLIKTRGQQVTLSCSPISGHRSVSWYQQTPGQGLQFLFEYFSETQRNKGNFPGRFSGRQFSNSRSEMNVSTLELGDSALYLCASSTASGRSQETQYFGPGTRLLVL.

In its sample, this clone was seen once. The chain combines TRBV7-2 with TRBJ2-3; D is possibly TRBD1 or TRBD2 (6 bases each). The CDR3 is made up of 18 amino acids. Per the germline V gene, CDR1 is SGHTA and CDR2 is FQGNSA. Deletions cut 5 bases from V and 1 base from J, with 22 bases between. The chain's CDR3 is CASSHTPLGGRGTDTQYF. As DNA, the CDR3 is TGTGCCAGCAGCCACACGCCCCTAGGGGGGAGAGGCACAGATACGCAGTATTTT.

This clone has a single count. The chain employs TRBV28 and TRBJ2-7; D is unclear. The CDR3 extends over 13 amino acids. V dropped 1 base and J dropped 3 bases, with 7 bases sitting between them. Germline V gives CDR1 MDHEN, CDR2 SYDVKM. As DNA, the CDR3 is TGTGCCAGCAGTTTATTTGGCTACTACGAGCAGTACTTC. This codes for CASSLFGYYEQYF.

The V and J genes are TRBV2 and TRBJ2-5; no definite D call. The CDR3 totals 12 residues. Trimming took off 3 bases at V and 7 bases at J, with 9 bases between the two ends. Germline V lookup: CDR1 SNHLY, CDR2 FYNNEI. CDR3 residues: CASSEGAWTQYF. Here the CDR3 DNA reads TGTGCCAGCAGTGAGGGTGCATGGACCCAGTACTTC.

The rearrangement joins TRBV10-3 to TRBJ1-1; TRBD1 matches 7 bases. The CDR3 covers 13 residues. Looked up from germline, CDR1 is ENHRY and CDR2 is SYGVKD. Trimming cost V 6 bases and J 3 bases; bases outside gene matches: 4. The CDR3: CAIRFGQDTEAFF. The CDR3 nucleotides are TGTGCCATCAGATTTGGACAGGACACTGAAGCTTTCTTT.

This clone occurred once. This CDR3 is also generated by other DNA sequences in the sample. The chain couples TRBV28 to TRBJ1-1, with TRBD1 identical over 8 bases. In germline, CDR1 is MDHEN, CDR2 SYDVKM. The trim removed 5 bases at V and 8 bases at J, leaving 10 bases unmatched. This CDR3 is built from 14 residues. CDR3 in amino acids: CASSIRQGLAEAFF. The CDR3 region has the DNA TGTGCCAGCAGTATCCGACAGGGGCTCGCCGAAGCTTTCTTT.

The chain recombines TRBV5-6 with TRBJ1-2, with 10 bases lining up with TRBD1. The CDR3 extends over 15 amino acids. Germline V CDR1 and CDR2: SGHDT, YYEEEE. Trimming took 1 base from V and 6 from J; bases not matched to a gene: 6. The DNA of the CDR3 is TGTGCCAGCAGCTTGACCGCGACAGGGGGCGATGGCTACACCTTC. Amino acids: CASSLTATGGDGYTF.

J is TRBJ1-3 and V is TRBV6-1, with no clear D. V was pared by 3 bases and J by 3 bases, with 21 bases between. Germline V gives CDR1 MNHNS, CDR2 SASEGT. The CDR3 spans 18 residues. The CDR3 nucleotides are TGTGCCAGCAGTGATCCCACAAACGGGAGGTCGCTTGGAAACACCATATATTTT. It specifies CASSDPTNGRSLGNTIYF.

The chain couples TRBV4-2 to TRBJ1-1; 8 nucleotides align to TRBD1. This CDR3 has 16 residues. The V and J ends lost 1 base and 5 bases, in that order; junction bases with no gene match: 9. From germline, CDR1 is LGHNA and CDR2 YNFKEQ. The CDR3 sequence is CASSQVQGAGGTEAFF. In DNA form, the CDR3 reads TGTGCCAGCAGCCAAGTTCAGGGGGCGGGCGGGACTGAAGCTTTCTTT.

The rearrangement joins TRBV7-6 to TRBJ2-1, with TRBD2 as a possible D gene (7 bases). V gave up 2 bases and J gave up 9 bases, with 23 bases separating them. The V gene's germline CDR1 is SGHVS and CDR2 FNYEAQ. This CDR3 has 17 amino acids. The CDR3 nucleotides are TGTGCCAGCAGCTTAAGGGGGGCGGGAGTCTACGGCGCTGAGCAGTTCTTC. Translation: CASSLRGAGVYGAEQFF. Variable domain in full (rest from reference TRBV7-6 and TRBJ2-1): GAGVSQSPRYKVTKRGQDVALRCDPISGHVSLYWYRQALGQGPEFLTYFNYEAQQDKSGLPNDRFSAERPEGSISTLTIQRTEQRDSAMYRCASSLRGAGVYGAEQFFGPGTRLTVL.

The V gene is TRBV11-2, the J gene TRBJ1-3, with a possible D match to TRBD1 (5 bases). Germline-derived CDR1 and CDR2 are SGHAT and FQNNGV. The CDR3 runs 14 residues. V lost 5 bases and J lost 4, with 12 bases in between. The CDR3 nucleotides read TGTGCCAGCAGCGGGGCCAAAACCGGAAACACCATATATTTT. It specifies CASSGAKTGNTIYF.

The chain has TRBV7-3 and TRBJ2-1, with 9 bases fitting TRBD1. The CDR3 extends over 15 amino acids. In germline, CDR1 is SGHTA, CDR2 FQGTGA. After removal of 5 bases from V and 4 bases from J, the junction contained 6 bases not matched to a gene. The chain's CDR3 is CASSAGTGKYNEQFF. The CDR3, as DNA: TGTGCCAGCAGCGCCGGGACAGGGAAATACAATGAGCAGTTCTTC.